The clone carrying this T cell receptor beta chain showed up many times. The antigen is not known. Both iRepertoire HTBI primers and Arm-PCR of CDR3 regions were used to build the TCR beta libraries. TCRdb called the multiplex PCR reads again in MiXCR, with one record for every CDR3 protein. The repertoire includes roughly 420,000 distinct CDR3 sequences, 14% of them detected once, and about 15% sits in the top ten. This sample is part of a study of regulatory T cells in long-lasting Graves disease. Time point noted: newly diagnosed GD, antithyroid drugs for less than 3 months. TCR sequences were obtained from RNA taken from PBMCs. The ends were cut back, 1 base at V and 1 base at J, with 9 bases in the middle. The CDR3 runs to 15 residues. The V gene's germline CDR1 is SGHTA and CDR2 FQGNSA. Study-level results: TRBV28, TRBJ1-2 and TRBJ2-5 emerged as the favored segments in persistent disease.

These same records also appear under a second study, on T cells in Graves' hyperthyroidism and ophthalmopathy.

This chain joins TRBV7-2 and TRBJ2-3; D unresolved. Sequencing used peripheral blood mononuclear cells (PBMCs), obtained at new diagnosis, from a patient treated with antithyroid drugs. The receptor was derived from a woman in her 50s with Graves disease. The CDR3 DNA follows: TGTGCCAGCAGCTTAGGGTCTCTAGGCACAGATACGCAGTATTTT. Translated: CASSLGSLGTDTQYF.